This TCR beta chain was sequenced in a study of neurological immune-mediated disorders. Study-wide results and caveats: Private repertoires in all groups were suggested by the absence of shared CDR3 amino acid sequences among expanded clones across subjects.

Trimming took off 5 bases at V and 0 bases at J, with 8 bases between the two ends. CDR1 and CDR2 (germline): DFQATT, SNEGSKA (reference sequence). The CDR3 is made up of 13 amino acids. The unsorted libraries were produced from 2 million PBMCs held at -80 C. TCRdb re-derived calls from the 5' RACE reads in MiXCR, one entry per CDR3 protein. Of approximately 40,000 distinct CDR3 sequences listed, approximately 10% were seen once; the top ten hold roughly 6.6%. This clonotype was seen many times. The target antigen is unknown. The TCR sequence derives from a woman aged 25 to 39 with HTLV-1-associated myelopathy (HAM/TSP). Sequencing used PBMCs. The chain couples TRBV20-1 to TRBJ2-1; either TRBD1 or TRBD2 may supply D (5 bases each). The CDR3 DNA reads TGCAGTGCTTGGGGGTCCTCCTACAATGAGCAGTTCTTC. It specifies CSAWGSSYNEQFF.